A single sample gave rise to the 30 T cell receptor beta chains below, sequenced in a study of CD8 T cells in Susac syndrome. RNA in amounts of about 0.5 to 1 ug was reverse transcribed with random hexamers. TCRdb passed the immunoSEQ multiplex PCR reads through MiXCR, listing each CDR3 protein once. The data show roughly 140,000 distinct CDR3 sequences, 85% to 95% seen once. Source material: CD4+ T cells from PBMCs. These receptors were collected from a human donor with Susac syndrome.

Written as DNA, the CDR3 is TGTGCCAGCAGCACCCGACTAGCGGGAGAGACCCAGTACTTC. Its protein product is CASSTRLAGETQYF. The gene calls are TRBV13 and TRBJ2-5; TRBD2 aligns across 10 bases. The CDR3 totals 14 residues. V dropped 5 bases and J dropped 4; count of bases not matched to a gene: 4. The germline V gene has CDR1 PRHDT and CDR2 FYEKMQ (reference sequence).

The chain joins TRBV5-1 to TRBJ1-3; D gene uncertain. Deletions cut 0 bases from V and 0 bases from J, with 7 bases between. CDR3 length equals 15 residues. Germline V gene sequence: CDR1 SGHRS, CDR2 YFSETQ. CDR3 sequence reads: CASSLASASGNTIYF. As DNA, the CDR3 is TGCGCCAGCAGCTTGGCGTCCGCCTCTGGAAACACCATATATTTT.

This chain connects TRBV20-1 to TRBJ1-1; D is unresolved. V lost 1 base to trimming and J lost 1 base, with 7 bases between them. CDR1 is DFQATT and CDR2 is SNEGSKA in the germline V gene (reference sequence). This CDR3 is built from 13 residues. The CDR3 nucleotides are TGCAGTGCTAGAGCCCCCCAGAACACTGAAGCTTTCTTT. Encoded protein: CSARAPQNTEAFF.

This clonotype was picked up one time. The rearrangement uses TRBV25-1 and TRBJ2-5; D is unresolved. There are 10 residues in the CDR3. Trimming took off 3 bases at V and 7 bases at J, with 3 bases between the two ends. Germline loops: CDR1 MGHDK, CDR2 SYGVNS. The CDR3 loop is CASSDVTQYF. The CDR3 region has the DNA TGTGCCAGCAGTGATGTGACCCAGTACTTC.

The chain employs TRBV19 and TRBJ2-1; 8 bases agree with TRBD2. Trimming removed 5 bases from V and 6 bases from J; junction bases left unmatched: 15. CDR3 length: 17 residues. Per germline, CDR1 LNHDA and CDR2 SQIVND (reference sequence). The CDR3 region has the DNA TGTGCCAGTAGTGCCCTGTCCGGGACTAGTGTACGCAATGAGCAGTTCTTC. This gives the protein CASSALSGTSVRNEQFF.

This clonotype showed up just once. CDR3 amino acids: CASNWQGSSYEQYF. CDR3 nucleotide sequence: TGTGCCAGCAACTGGCAGGGATCGAGCTACGAGCAGTACTTC. This chain links TRBV6-2 or TRBV6-3 with TRBJ2-7, with TRBD1 as a possible D gene (5 bases). V was trimmed by 7 bases and J by 3 bases, leaving 16 bases between them. Germline V lookup: CDR1 MNHEY, CDR2 SVGEGT. There are 14 residues in the CDR3.

The chain joins TRBV12-3 or TRBV12-4 to TRBJ2-3; D may be TRBD2 (6 bases). This CDR3 region has 15 residues. Trimming stripped 5 bases from V and 4 bases from J, with 16 bases between. Here the CDR3 DNA reads TGTGCCAGCAGTCAAGGGACTCTGTTTTCAGATACGCAGTATTTT. The encoded protein is CASSQGTLFSDTQYF.

This clonotype was seen a handful of times. This chain's CDR3 is CASSQGTETQYF. As DNA, the CDR3 is TGTGCCAGCTCGCAGGGGACCGAGACCCAGTACTTC. The chain employs TRBV3-1 and TRBJ2-5; tentative D call: TRBD1 (6 bases). V lost 8 bases and J 5 bases, leaving 12 bases between the germline ends. CDR1 and CDR2 (germline): LGHDT, YNNKEL (reference sequence). This CDR3 spans 12 amino acids.

This clonotype was seen only once. The rearrangement joins TRBV20-1 to TRBJ1-1, with no clear D. Per the germline V gene, CDR1 is DFQATT and CDR2 is SNEGSKA (reference sequence). CDR3 length: 14 amino acids. V lost 6 bases and J 0 bases, leaving 14 bases between the germline ends. The CDR3 sequence is CSARTVAMNTEAFF. DNA of the CDR3: TGCAGTGCCCGGACGGTAGCCATGAACACTGAAGCTTTCTTT.

The V gene is TRBV14, the J gene TRBJ2-7, with a weak D call TRBD1 (5 bases). Per the germline V gene, CDR1 is SGHDN and CDR2 is FVKESK. The CDR3 covers 13 residues. Trimming removed 0 bases from V and 11 bases from J, with 14 bases in between. CDR3 DNA sequence: TGTGCCAGCAGCCAAGATTTTTTCGAAGGGGAGTACTTC. As protein: CASSQDFFEGEYF.

For this clonotype: An end of the junction differs from the germline gene, which may be a read error. The gene calls are TRBV7-9 and TRBJ2-3; D uncertain. The germline V gene has CDR1 SEHNR and CDR2 FQNEAQ (reference sequence). The CDR3 is 14 residues long. The CDR3 nucleotides are TGTGCGAGCAGCTTATCGGCAGTCACAGATACGCAGTATTTT. Translated, it gives CASSLSAVTDTQYF.

This chain uses TRBV23-1 with TRBJ2-7; 9 positions match TRBD1. TRBV23-1 is reported as an ORF; its role is uncertain. V lost 8 bases and J lost 0; bases outside the gene matches: 14. CDR3 length equals 17 residues. This CDR3 reads CASGGGTGYPSSYEQYF. In DNA, the CDR3 is TGCGCCAGCGGGGGGGGGACAGGGTATCCTAGCTCCTACGAGCAGTACTTC.

The chain employs TRBV6-1 and TRBJ1-2; D gene ambiguous. This CDR3 has 13 residues. The V and J ends lost 6 bases and 8 bases respectively, with 16 bases between them. CDR1 is MNHNS and CDR2 is SASEGT in the germline V gene. This chain's CDR3 is CASRLADPQGYTF. Written as DNA, the CDR3 is TGTGCCAGCAGGTTGGCGGATCCTCAGGGCTACACCTTC.

This chain links TRBV11-1 with TRBJ1-1; D call uncertain. The germline CDR1 and CDR2 sequences are SGHAT and FQDESV (reference sequence). With 2 bases removed from V and 2 bases from J, the gap between germline ends came to 9 bases. This CDR3 has 14 residues. The CDR3 nucleotides are TGTGCCAGCAGCTTACGAGTAGCTAACACTGAAGCTTTCTTT. This sequence encodes CASSLRVANTEAFF.

This rearrangement joins TRBV27 to TRBJ2-1; D is perhaps TRBD1 or TRBD2 (6 bases each). V lost 7 bases and J 8 bases, leaving 18 bases between the germline ends. CDR3 size: 14 residues. Germline loops: CDR1 MNHEY, CDR2 SMNVEV (reference sequence). The CDR3 loop reads CASNFRGALDEQFF. DNA for the CDR3: TGTGCCAGCAATTTTAGGGGGGCCTTAGATGAGCAGTTCTTC.

This chain uses TRBV10-3 with TRBJ1-2; D is ambiguous. The CDR3 runs to 15 residues. Germline assignment: CDR1 ENHRY and CDR2 SYGVKD. The V end lost 4 bases, the J end lost 0 bases, and 12 bases lay between the germline ends. Here the CDR3 DNA reads TGTGCCATCAGTGCGGGCTCGGTAGCTAACTATGGCTACACCTTC. Its protein product is CAISAGSVANYGYTF.

The DNA for the CDR3 is TGTGCCAGCAGCCATTGGGACCCAAGTCAGGATGGCTACACCTTC. Its protein product is CASSHWDPSQDGYTF. The V call is TRBV3-1, the J call TRBJ1-2; D is possibly TRBD1 (5 bases). The CDR3 length is 15 residues. With 3 bases removed from V and 6 bases from J, the gap between germline ends came to 17 bases. Germline V gives CDR1 LGHDT, CDR2 YNNKEL (reference sequence). The full variable domain, rest sourced from reference TRBV3-1 and TRBJ1-2, is DTAVSQTPKYLVTQMGNDKSIKCEQNLGHDTMYWYKQDSKKFLKIMFSYNNKELIINETVPNRFSPKSPDKAHLNLHINSLELGDSAVYFCASSHWDPSQDGYTFGSGTRLTVV.

The chain combines TRBV12-5 with TRBJ1-1; D uncertain. V was cut by 0 bases and J by 5 bases, with 4 bases left in between. CDR3 length: 12 residues. Germline V gene sequence: CDR1 LGHNT, CDR2 FRNRAP. The chain's CDR3 is CASGLVNTEAFF. CDR3 bases: TGTGCTAGTGGTTTGGTAAATACTGAAGCTTTCTTT.

The chain is built from TRBV20-1 and TRBJ2-2; possibly TRBD1 for D (6 bases). Germline lookup yields CDR1 DFQATT and CDR2 SNEGSKA (reference sequence). Trimming took off 5 bases at V and 4 bases at J, with 11 bases between the two ends. The CDR3 spans 13 residues. The CDR3: CSASTGPTGELFF. The DNA of the CDR3 is TGCAGTGCTTCGACAGGACCCACCGGGGAGCTGTTTTTT.

The V gene is TRBV15, the J gene TRBJ1-3; D ambiguous. The ends were cut back, 0 bases at V and 0 bases at J, with 3 bases in the middle. The CDR3 has 14 amino acids. CDR1 is LNHNV, CDR2 YYDKDF, per germline (reference sequence). The CDR3 region is CATSREVSGNTIYF. The CDR3 bases are TGTGCCACCAGCAGAGAAGTCTCTGGAAACACCATATATTTT.

The count of this clonotype is one. V usage is TRBV14 and J usage is TRBJ2-7; D call uncertain. Per germline, CDR1 SGHDN and CDR2 FVKESK. Trimming shortened V by 4 bases and J by 4 bases, and 8 bases separated the two germline ends. The CDR3 sequence is 12 residues long. The CDR3 spells CASSLTPYEQYF. The DNA of the CDR3 is TGTGCCAGCAGCCTTACACCTTACGAGCAGTACTTC.

The chain employs TRBV9 and TRBJ2-1, with D unclear. The CDR3 has 13 residues. Looked up from germline, CDR1 is SGDLS and CDR2 is YYNGEE. V shed 3 bases and J shed 4 bases, with 8 bases lying between them. This CDR3 reads CASSARPYNEQFF. CDR3 nucleotides: TGTGCCAGCAGCGCGCGCCCATACAATGAGCAGTTCTTC.

This chain connects TRBV9 to TRBJ2-4; D ambiguous. The CDR3 is 15 residues long. Germline CDR1 and CDR2: SGDLS and YYNGEE. V gave up 2 bases and J gave up 1 base, with 10 bases separating them. The CDR3 loop reads CASSVDFSAKNIQYF. The CDR3 DNA reads TGTGCCAGCAGCGTTGACTTTAGTGCCAAAAACATTCAGTACTTC.

This chain links TRBV10-3 with TRBJ2-7; a weak D match, TRBD2 (5 bases). CDR1 is ENHRY and CDR2 is SYGVKD in the germline V gene. The CDR3 is 12 amino acids. The V and J ends lost 2 bases and 4 bases respectively, with 6 bases between them. The CDR3 reads CAISEEGYEQYF. In nucleotides, the CDR3 is TGTGCCATCAGTGAGGAGGGTTACGAGCAGTACTTC.

The chain employs TRBV5-1 and TRBJ2-3; TRBD1 matches at 7 bases. CDR1 SGHRS and CDR2 YFSETQ come from the germline V gene. The CDR3 has 15 residues. V shed 3 bases, J shed 4 bases, and the junction held 8 bases outside the gene matches. The CDR3 DNA reads as TGCGCCAGCAGCTCGACAGGGTCCCTCCCAGATACGCAGTATTTT. Its protein is CASSSTGSLPDTQYF.

The chain is built from TRBV21-1 and TRBJ2-7; the table names TRBD1, a call not compared with the DNA. TRBV21-1 is designated a pseudogene. The CDR3 covers 15 residues. The chain's CDR3 is CASSGPTGLPYEQYF. In DNA form, the CDR3 reads TGTGCCAGCAGCGGACCGACAGGGCTTCCCTACGAGCAGTACTTC.

The CDR3 is CSVGGLNTEAFF. CDR3 bases: TGCAGCGTTGGAGGGCTGAACACTGAAGCTTTCTTT. The chain carries TRBV29-1 and TRBJ1-1; D not resolved. The CDR3 runs to 12 residues. Germline-derived CDR1 and CDR2 are SQVTM and ANQGSEA. The V and J ends lost 4 bases and 0 bases respectively, with 6 bases between them.

This chain joins TRBV15 and TRBJ1-6, with TRBD1 as a possible D gene (5 bases). Trimming cost V 6 bases and J 0 bases, with 6 bases left between them. The CDR3 contains 14 residues. Per the germline V gene, CDR1 is LNHNV and CDR2 is YYDKDF (reference sequence). CDR3 bases: TGTGCCACCAGAGGGACCTCCTATAATTCACCCCTCCACTTT. Protein product: CATRGTSYNSPLHF. The variable domain in full, with the rest retrieved from reference TRBV15 and TRBJ1-6, is DAMVIQNPRYQVTQFGKPVTLSCSQTLNHNVMYWYQQKSSQAPKLLFHYYDKDFNNEADTPDNFQSRRPNTSFCFLDIRSPGLGDTAMYLCATRGTSYNSPLHFGNGTRLTVT.

The chain combines TRBV9 with TRBJ1-4; D remains ambiguous. Germline values: CDR1 SGDLS, CDR2 YYNGEE. The CDR3 extends over 15 amino acids. V lost 4 bases to trimming and J lost 0 bases, with 10 bases between them. CDR3 loop: CASSPRRTTNEKLFF. CDR3 sequence (DNA): TGTGCCAGCAGCCCGAGACGGACAACTAATGAAAAACTGTTTTTT.

The chain combines TRBV24-1 with TRBJ2-7, with 7 bases matching TRBD2. The CDR3 runs 14 residues. The germline CDR1 and CDR2 sequences are KGHDR and SFDVKD. Trimming at V came to 9 bases and at J to 9 bases, leaving 16 bases not matched to a gene. DNA for the CDR3: TGTGCCACCTCTGACCCGGGACTATCTGGAGGGCAGTACTTC. Its translation is CATSDPGLSGGQYF.